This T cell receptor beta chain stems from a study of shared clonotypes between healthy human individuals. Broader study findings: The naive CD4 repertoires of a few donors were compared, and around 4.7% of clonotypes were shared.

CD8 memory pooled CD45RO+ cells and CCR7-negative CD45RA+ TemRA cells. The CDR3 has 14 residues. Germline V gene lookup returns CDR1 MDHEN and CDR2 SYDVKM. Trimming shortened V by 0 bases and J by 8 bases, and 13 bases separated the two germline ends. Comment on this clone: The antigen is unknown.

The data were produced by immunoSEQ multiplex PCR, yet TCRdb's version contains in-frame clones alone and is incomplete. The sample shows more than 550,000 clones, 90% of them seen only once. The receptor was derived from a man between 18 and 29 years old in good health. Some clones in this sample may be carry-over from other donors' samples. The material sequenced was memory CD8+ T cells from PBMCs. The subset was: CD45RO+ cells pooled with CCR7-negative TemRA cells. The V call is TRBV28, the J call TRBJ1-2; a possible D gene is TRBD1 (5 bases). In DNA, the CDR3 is TGTGCCAGCAGTTTATGGGGGCAGGGTTTGGGCTACACCTTC. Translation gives CASSLWGQGLGYTF.